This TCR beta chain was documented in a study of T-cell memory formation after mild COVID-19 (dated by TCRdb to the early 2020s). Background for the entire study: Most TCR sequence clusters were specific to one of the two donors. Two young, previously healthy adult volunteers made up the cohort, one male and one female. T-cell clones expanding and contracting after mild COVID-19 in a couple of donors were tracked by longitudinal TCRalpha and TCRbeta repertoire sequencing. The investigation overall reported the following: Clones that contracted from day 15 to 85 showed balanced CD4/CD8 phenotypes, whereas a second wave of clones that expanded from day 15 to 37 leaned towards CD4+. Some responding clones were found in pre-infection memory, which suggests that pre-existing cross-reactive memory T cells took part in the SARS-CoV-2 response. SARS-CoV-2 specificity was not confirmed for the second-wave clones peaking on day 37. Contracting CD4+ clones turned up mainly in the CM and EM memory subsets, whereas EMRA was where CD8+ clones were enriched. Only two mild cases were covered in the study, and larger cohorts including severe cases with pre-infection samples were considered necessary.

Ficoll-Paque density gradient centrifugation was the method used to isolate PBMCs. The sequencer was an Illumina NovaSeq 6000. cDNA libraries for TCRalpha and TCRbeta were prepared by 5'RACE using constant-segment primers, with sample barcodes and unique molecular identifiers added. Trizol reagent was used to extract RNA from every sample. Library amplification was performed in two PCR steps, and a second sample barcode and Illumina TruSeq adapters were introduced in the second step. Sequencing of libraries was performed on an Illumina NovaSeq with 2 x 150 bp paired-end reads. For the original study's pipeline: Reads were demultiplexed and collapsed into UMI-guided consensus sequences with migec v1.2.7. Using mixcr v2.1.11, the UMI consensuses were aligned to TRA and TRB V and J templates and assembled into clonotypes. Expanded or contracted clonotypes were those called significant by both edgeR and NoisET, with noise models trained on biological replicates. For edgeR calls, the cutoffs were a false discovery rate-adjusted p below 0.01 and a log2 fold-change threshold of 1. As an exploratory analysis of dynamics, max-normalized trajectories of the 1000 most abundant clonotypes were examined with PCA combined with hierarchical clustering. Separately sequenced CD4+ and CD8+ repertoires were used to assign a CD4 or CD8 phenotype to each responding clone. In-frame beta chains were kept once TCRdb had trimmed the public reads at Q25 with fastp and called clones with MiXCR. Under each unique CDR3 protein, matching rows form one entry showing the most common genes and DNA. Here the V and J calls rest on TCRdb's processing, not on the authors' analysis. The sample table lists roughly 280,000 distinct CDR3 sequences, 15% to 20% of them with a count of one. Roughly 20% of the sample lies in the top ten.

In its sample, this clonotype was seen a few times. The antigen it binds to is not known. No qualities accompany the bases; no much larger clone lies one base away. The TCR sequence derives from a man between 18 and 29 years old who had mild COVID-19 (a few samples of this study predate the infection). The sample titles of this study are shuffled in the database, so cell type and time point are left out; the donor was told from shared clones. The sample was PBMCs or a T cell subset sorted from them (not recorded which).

The nucleotide sequence reads TGTGCCAGCAGTTATTTGAATTCACCCCTCCACTTT. Translated, this is CASSYLNSPLHF. The chain links TRBV6-2 or TRBV6-3 with TRBJ1-6; no D segment can be confidently identified. CDR1 MNHEY and CDR2 SVGEGT were looked up in the germline V gene. Including cysteine and phenylalanine, the CDR3 has 12 amino acids. Only the CDR3 portion is preserved as DNA: 36 bases, with reading frame beginning at the first base. Trimming at the junction amounts to 3 bases on V and 7 bases on J, and the germline ends lie 4 bases apart.